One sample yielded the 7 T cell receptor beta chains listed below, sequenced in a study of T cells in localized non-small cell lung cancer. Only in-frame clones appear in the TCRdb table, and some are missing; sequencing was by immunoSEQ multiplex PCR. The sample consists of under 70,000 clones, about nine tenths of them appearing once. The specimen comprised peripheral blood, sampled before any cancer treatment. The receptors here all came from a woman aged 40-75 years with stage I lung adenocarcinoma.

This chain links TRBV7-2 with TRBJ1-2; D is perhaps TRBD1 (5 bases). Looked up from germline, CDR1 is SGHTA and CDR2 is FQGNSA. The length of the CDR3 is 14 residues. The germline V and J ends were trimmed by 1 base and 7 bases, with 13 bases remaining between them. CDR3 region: CASSLGDQGSGYTF. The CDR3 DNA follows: TGTGCCAGCAGCTTAGGGGATCAGGGAAGTGGCTACACCTTC.

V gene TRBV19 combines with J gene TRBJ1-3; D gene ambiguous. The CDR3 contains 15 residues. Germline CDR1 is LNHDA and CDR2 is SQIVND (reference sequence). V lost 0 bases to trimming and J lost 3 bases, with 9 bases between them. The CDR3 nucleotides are TGTGCCAGTAGTATAGATCGGCTCCTTGGAAACACCATATATTTT. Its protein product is CASSIDRLLGNTIYF.

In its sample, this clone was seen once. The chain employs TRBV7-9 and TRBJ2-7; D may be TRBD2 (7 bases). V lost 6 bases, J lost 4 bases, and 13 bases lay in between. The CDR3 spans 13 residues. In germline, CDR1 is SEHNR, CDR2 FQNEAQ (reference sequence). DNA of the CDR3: TGTGCCAGCAGTCGGGGGGCTACTTACGAGCAGTACTTC. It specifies CASSRGATYEQYF.

CDR3 protein: CASSYSQGKGTDTQYF. CDR3 DNA sequence: TGTGCCAGCAGTTACTCTCAGGGAAAGGGCACAGATACGCAGTATTTT. V gene TRBV6-5 combines with J gene TRBJ2-3; D may be TRBD1 (5 bases). The CDR3 is 16 amino acids. Trimming took off 0 bases at V and 1 base at J, with 11 bases between the two ends. CDR1 and CDR2 from the germline V gene are MNHEY and SVGAGI.

The CDR3 DNA reads as TGTGCCAGCACAGAGGGACAGGGCCTACGCCAGCCCCAGCATTTT. Translated, it gives CASTEGQGLRQPQHF. The genes are TRBV28 and TRBJ1-5, with 9 bases matching TRBD1. The CDR3 has 15 amino acids. V shed 7 bases and J 7 bases; nucleotides not matched to a gene: 11. CDR1 is MDHEN and CDR2 is SYDVKM in the germline V gene.

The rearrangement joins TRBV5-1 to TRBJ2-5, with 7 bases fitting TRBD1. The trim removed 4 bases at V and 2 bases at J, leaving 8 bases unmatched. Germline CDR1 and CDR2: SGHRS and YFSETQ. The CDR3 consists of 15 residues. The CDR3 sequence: CASSRGTELQETQYF. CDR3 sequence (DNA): TGCGCCAGCAGCCGAGGGACAGAACTTCAAGAGACCCAGTACTTC.

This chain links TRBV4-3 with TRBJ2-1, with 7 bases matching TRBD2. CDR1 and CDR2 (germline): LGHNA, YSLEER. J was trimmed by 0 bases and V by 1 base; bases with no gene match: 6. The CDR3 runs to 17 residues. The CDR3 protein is CASSQVGRGSSYNEQFF. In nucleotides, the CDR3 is TGCGCCAGCAGCCAAGTGGGGCGGGGGAGCTCCTACAATGAGCAGTTCTTC.